One T cell receptor beta chain is described in this entry. The source of the sample is a study of T cells in Graves' hyperthyroidism and ophthalmopathy. Diagnosis relied on clinical symptoms, serum thyroxine and TRAb, thyroid ultrasound and orbital computed tomography. TCR beta CDR3 regions were amplified from RNA transcripts. Using the HTBI primer set, a first-round RT-PCR was run on the TCR CDR3. MiXCR, run by TCRdb on the multiplex PCR reads, gives a single entry per CDR3 protein. There are approximately 630,000 distinct CDR3 sequences in the sample; about 16% occur only once, and approximately 3.8% lies in the top ten. The V gene end was trimmed by 3 bases and the J gene end by 1 base; junction bases not matched to a gene: 5. CDR3 length equals 14 residues. Germline assignment: CDR1 GTSNPN and CDR2 SVGIG (reference sequence).

This TCR was sampled from a woman aged 25 to 45 with Graves' hyperthyroidism. The chain couples TRBV30 to TRBJ2-7; 8 bases map to TRBD2. The material sequenced was blood. DNA of the CDR3: TGTGCCTGGAGCCCGGGAGGGTCGTCCTACGAGCAGTACTTC. This translates into CAWSPGGSSYEQYF. Full variable domain (outside the CDR3, taken from reference TRBV30 and TRBJ2-7): SQTIHQWPATLVQPVGSPLSLECTVEGTSNPNLYWYRQAAGRGLQLLFYSVGIGQISSEVPQNLSASRPQDRQFILSSKKLLLSDSGFYLCAWSPGGSSYEQYFGPGTRLTVT.